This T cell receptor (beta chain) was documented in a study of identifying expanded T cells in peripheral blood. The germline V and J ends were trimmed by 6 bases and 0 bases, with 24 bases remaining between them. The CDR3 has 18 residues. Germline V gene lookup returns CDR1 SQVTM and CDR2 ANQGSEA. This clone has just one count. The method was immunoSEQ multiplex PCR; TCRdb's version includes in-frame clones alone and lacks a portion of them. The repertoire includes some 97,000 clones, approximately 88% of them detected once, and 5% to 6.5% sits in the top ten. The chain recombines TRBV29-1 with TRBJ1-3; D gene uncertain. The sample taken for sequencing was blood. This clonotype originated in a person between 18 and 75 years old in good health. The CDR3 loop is CSVGRGLLLYPSGNTIYF. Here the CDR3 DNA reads TGCAGCGTCGGTCGAGGACTGTTACTCTACCCCTCTGGAAACACCATATATTTT.